This TCR beta chain is from a study of T cells after yellow fever vaccination. The CDR3 is made up of 12 amino acids. Per the germline V gene, CDR1 is SGHRS and CDR2 is YFSETQ. Between the trimmed V and J ends, which lost 1 base and 6 bases, there was a span of 6 bases. Findings and caveats of the study: Any FACS-sorted repertoire could hold abundant clonotypes that contaminate it from the bulk population. Overlap between CD4 and CD8 compartments was detected for a small share of clonotypes. It was the secondary response that reached its peak faster, day 5 versus 15, but it was weaker.

Via MiXCR, TCRdb re-called the 5' RACE reads, giving one row per CDR3 protein. The sample holds about 180,000 distinct CDR3 sequences, roughly 6.2% seen once. With respect to this clonotype: Its antigen remains unidentified.

The sample in question was CD4+ T cells sorted from PBMCs, obtained on the day of the first yellow fever vaccination. This clonotype was sampled from a man younger than 35 who received the YFV17D yellow fever vaccine. The rearrangement links TRBV5-1 to TRBJ2-3, with no clear D. The CDR3 nucleotides are TGCGCCAGCAGCTTGTCGGAGGATACGCAGTATTTT. The encoded protein is CASSLSEDTQYF.